This T cell receptor beta chain was captured in a study of T cell responses to AZD1222 COVID-19 vaccine. This clone was seen a handful of times. Its antigen is still unknown. Both about-4-week and about-12-week second-dose recipients were combined. Looked up from germline, CDR1 is MNHEY and CDR2 is SMNVEV (reference sequence). The germline V and J ends were trimmed by 10 bases and 10 bases, with 13 bases remaining between them. This CDR3 has 10 amino acids. Study results and limitations: Increased Spike-specific TCR breadth and depth were observed after two AZD1222 doses. There were mostly white British donors and more females than males, and clonal diversity was possibly underestimated.

The data were produced by immunoSEQ multiplex PCR, yet TCRdb's version contains in-frame clones alone and is incomplete. The profile shows approximately 120,000 clones, roughly 84% of them singletons. The source material was peripheral blood, sampled 28 days after the second AZD1222 dose. The chain has TRBV27 and TRBJ1-2, with a weak D call TRBD1 (5 bases). This receptor was taken from an adult who received the AZD1222 COVID-19 vaccine. The CDR3 reads CATWWGLYTF. The CDR3 DNA reads TGTGCCACCTGGTGGGGACTCTACACCTTC.